These 23 T cell receptor beta chains originate from one sample sequenced in a study of neurological immune-mediated disorders. Using its own MiXCR run on the 5' RACE reads, TCRdb lists one record per CDR3 protein. The sample holds about 70,000 distinct CDR3 sequences, 4.5% to 6% seen once. Sequenced material: PBMCs. The receptors derive from a woman aged 70-85 years with multiple sclerosis.

This clonotype came up a few times. The CDR3 DNA sequence: TGTGCCAGCAGCTTAGAGGGGAGGGCCAATTACGAGCAGTACTTC. Protein: CASSLEGRANYEQYF. The rearrangement joins TRBV7-2 to TRBJ2-7; 7 bases agree with TRBD2. V lost 1 base and J lost 4; bases outside the gene matches: 7. The CDR3 has 15 residues. In germline, CDR1 is SGHTA, CDR2 FQGNSA. Using reference TRBV7-2 and TRBJ2-7 for the parts outside the CDR3, the full variable domain is GAGVSQSPSNKVTEKGKDVELRCDPISGHTALYWYRQSLGQGLEFLIYFQGNSAPDKSGLPSDRFSAERTGGSVSTLTIQRTQQEDSAVYLCASSLEGRANYEQYFGPGTRLTVT.

V and J are TRBV15 and TRBJ2-1; D is ambiguous. Germline V lookup: CDR1 LNHNV, CDR2 YYDKDF (reference sequence). The CDR3 runs to 15 residues. Trimming shortened V by 7 bases and J by 0 bases, and 13 bases separated the two germline ends. In DNA, the CDR3 is TGTGCCACCATGAGCACCGCGGACTCCTACAATGAGCAGTTCTTC. Translating gives CATMSTADSYNEQFF.

This clonotype was counted ten times or more. The junction and the germline gene differ at one end; a read error may be behind it. CDR3 residues: CASSQDDPLGLAGGVYDEQFF. CDR3 nucleotide sequence: TGCGCCAGCAGCCAAGACGACCCCTTGGGACTAGCGGGAGGAGTCTACGATGAGCAGTTCTTC. The J gene is TRBJ2-1, the V gene TRBV4-3; TRBD2 agrees at 15 bases. In germline, CDR1 is LGHNA, CDR2 YSLEER. The CDR3 contains 21 residues.

The gene calls are TRBV7-2 and TRBJ2-3; 7 nucleotides agree with TRBD1. CDR1 SGHTA and CDR2 FQGNSA come from the germline V gene. V lost 5 bases and J lost 0; bases outside the gene matches: 5. The CDR3 length is 15 residues. The CDR3 nucleotides are TGTGCCAGCAGCAATAGACAGGGTAGCACAGATACGCAGTATTTT. It specifies CASSNRQGSTDTQYF.

This clonotype appeared many times. The V and J genes are TRBV2 and TRBJ1-1; TRBD1 might be the D (5 bases). CDR3 length equals 13 residues. Germline assignment: CDR1 SNHLY and CDR2 FYNNEI. V shed 6 bases and J shed 3 bases, with 11 bases lying between them. The CDR3 sequence is CASRLSRDTEAFF. DNA of the CDR3: TGTGCCAGCAGATTATCCAGGGACACTGAAGCTTTCTTT.

This clonotype was recorded many times. The V and J genes are TRBV7-2 and TRBJ1-1; D perhaps matches TRBD1 (6 bases). Trimming cost V 1 base and J 0 bases, with 12 bases left between them. This CDR3 spans 16 amino acids. From germline, CDR1 is SGHTA and CDR2 FQGNSA. This CDR3 is CASSLVHGGLNTEAFF. Written as DNA, the CDR3 is TGTGCCAGCAGCTTAGTCCACGGGGGGCTGAACACTGAAGCTTTCTTT.

This clonotype occurred many times. The rearrangement links TRBV4-1 to TRBJ2-1, with 9 bases identical to TRBD2. The trim removed 3 bases at V and 5 bases at J, leaving 5 bases unmatched. Germline CDR1 and CDR2: MGHRA and YSYEKL. This CDR3 is built from 15 residues. CDR3 coding DNA: TGCGCCAGCAGCCAGCGGACTAGCGCGCACAATGAGCAGTTCTTC. This sequence encodes CASSQRTSAHNEQFF.

This clonotype was observed at least ten times. The V and J genes are TRBV20-1 and TRBJ2-5; D unresolved. Trimming shortened V by 6 bases and J by 2 bases, and 19 bases separated the two germline ends. CDR1 DFQATT and CDR2 SNEGSKA come from the germline V gene (reference sequence). The CDR3 is 15 residues long. The CDR3 reads CSAVYAAAGQETQYF. The CDR3 DNA reads as TGCAGTGCCGTGTACGCAGCTGCTGGGCAAGAGACCCAGTACTTC.

This clonotype was seen ten or more times. This rearrangement joins TRBV20-1 to TRBJ2-7; no firm D call. Trimming took 1 base from V and 3 from J, leaving 13 bases between them. The CDR3 runs to 14 residues. Germline CDR1 reads DFQATT; CDR2 reads SNEGSKA (reference sequence). Here the CDR3 reads CSARGPMGGYEQYF. The CDR3, as DNA: TGCAGTGCTAGAGGCCCTATGGGCGGCTACGAGCAGTACTTC.

This clonotype turned up a few times. The chain uses TRBV12-3 or TRBV12-4 and TRBJ1-2; D remains ambiguous. The ends were cut back, 3 bases at V and 3 bases at J, with 11 bases in the middle. CDR3 length: 14 residues. CDR3 protein: CASSLRGLDYGYTF. As DNA, the CDR3 is TGTGCCAGCAGTTTGCGGGGTCTGGACTATGGCTACACCTTC.

Comments on this clonotype: This may be a read error: a much more frequent sequence differs by one nucleotide. V gene TRBV10-3 combines with J gene TRBJ1-1; TRBD1 aligns across 7 bases. Germline loops: CDR1 ENHRY, CDR2 SYGVKD. This CDR3 comprises 13 residues. Trimming at V came to 3 bases and at J to 6 bases, leaving 4 bases not matched to a gene. The CDR3 bases are TGTGCCATCAGTGAAACCGGGACAGCTGAAGCTTTCTTT. Its protein is CAISETGTAEAFF.

This clonotype was seen ten or more times. The genes are TRBV5-1 and TRBJ2-1; D may be TRBD2 (5 bases). Germline assignment: CDR1 SGHRS and CDR2 YFSETQ. The CDR3 length is 15 residues. Trimming cost V 4 bases and J 2 bases, with 13 bases left between them. The CDR3 reads CASSLGSGAYNEQFF. The CDR3 DNA is TGCGCCAGCAGCCTGGGAAGCGGTGCCTACAATGAGCAGTTCTTC.

This clonotype was found many times. The gene calls are TRBV29-1 and TRBJ1-2; no reliable D call. CDR1 SQVTM and CDR2 ANQGSEA come from the germline V gene. The CDR3 is 11 amino acids. Written as DNA, the CDR3 is TGCGGCGCCCTTCCTAACTATGGCTACACCTTC. Its protein product is CGALPNYGYTF. Full variable domain (remainder filled in from reference TRBV29-1 and TRBJ1-2): SAVISQKPSRDICQRGTSLTIQCQVDSQVTMMFWYRQQPGQSLTLIATANQGSEATYESGFVIDKFPISRPNLTFSTLTVSNMSPEDSSIYLCGALPNYGYTFGSGTRLTVV.

This clonotype was picked up many times. The gene calls are TRBV12-3 or TRBV12-4 and TRBJ2-6; D unclear. The V and J ends lost 4 bases and 0 bases respectively, with 7 bases between them. The CDR3 covers 15 residues. In nucleotides, the CDR3 is TGTGCCAGCAGTTATCCAGACTCTGGGGCCAACGTCCTGACTTTC. Translated, it gives CASSYPDSGANVLTF.

There are many counts of this clonotype. V is TRBV7-2 and J is TRBJ2-5; no reliable D call. The CDR3 length is 11 residues. Germline V CDR1 and CDR2: SGHTA, FQGNSA. Trimming stripped 2 bases from V and 2 bases from J, with 0 bases between. The CDR3 region is CASSLQETQYF. CDR3 sequence (DNA): TGTGCCAGCAGCTTACAAGAGACCCAGTACTTC.

This clonotype appeared many times. The chain combines TRBV20-1 with TRBJ1-5, with D possibly matching TRBD1 (6 bases). The germline V and J ends were trimmed by 0 bases and 6 bases, with 6 bases remaining between them. CDR3 size: 12 residues. Looked up from germline, CDR1 is DFQATT and CDR2 is SNEGSKA (reference sequence). The CDR3 sequence is CSARDRGQPQHF. CDR3 coding DNA: TGCAGTGCTAGAGACAGGGGTCAGCCCCAGCATTTT.

The V gene is TRBV3-1, the J gene TRBJ1-3, with unresolved D. Looked up from germline, CDR1 is LGHDT and CDR2 is YNNKEL (reference sequence). The CDR3 loop spans 14 amino acids. Trimming stripped 0 bases from V and 1 base from J, with 4 bases between. CDR3 DNA sequence: TGTGCCAGCAGCCAAGACGGGTCTGGAAACACCATATATTTT. It is translated as CASSQDGSGNTIYF.

The V gene is TRBV5-1, the J gene TRBJ2-7; 14 positions match TRBD2. The CDR3 runs 16 residues. The V segment lost 4 bases and the J segment 2 bases; nucleotides outside the gene matches: 5. Germline CDR1 and CDR2: SGHRS and YFSETQ. CDR3 bases: TGCGCCAGCAGCCGGACTAGCGGGGGGCAACCCTACGAGCAGTACTTC. Translation gives CASSRTSGGQPYEQYF. Variable domain in full (rest from reference TRBV5-1 and TRBJ2-7): KAGVTQTPRYLIKTRGQQVTLSCSPISGHRSVSWYQQTPGQGLQFLFEYFSETQRNKGNFPGRFSGRQFSNSRSEMNVSTLELGDSALYLCASSRTSGGQPYEQYFGPGTRLTVT.

V usage is TRBV7-2 and J usage is TRBJ2-3, with TRBD2 matching 12 bases. Trimming at V came to 7 bases and at J to 6 bases, leaving 5 bases not matched to a gene. The V gene's germline CDR1 is SGHTA and CDR2 FQGNSA. The CDR3 extends over 14 amino acids. The CDR3 loop reads CASIPSGRGDTQYF. The CDR3 DNA sequence: TGTGCCAGCATTCCTAGCGGGAGGGGCGATACGCAGTATTTT.

Ten or more counts support this clonotype. The rearrangement uses TRBV5-1 and TRBJ2-1; a possible D gene is TRBD2 (6 bases). CDR3 length: 14 amino acids. V lost 0 bases, J lost 10 bases, and 14 bases lay in between. Germline V lookup: CDR1 SGHRS, CDR2 YFSETQ. This CDR3 is CASSLGTGVREQFF. DNA for the CDR3: TGCGCCAGCAGCTTGGGCACGGGAGTGAGGGAGCAGTTCTTC. The full variable domain, completed using reference TRBV5-1 and TRBJ2-1, is KAGVTQTPRYLIKTRGQQVTLSCSPISGHRSVSWYQQTPGQGLQFLFEYFSETQRNKGNFPGRFSGRQFSNSRSEMNVSTLELGDSALYLCASSLGTGVREQFFGPGTRLTVL.

This clonotype was found many times. This rearrangement joins TRBV9 to TRBJ1-6; possible D gene TRBD1, 6 bases. The V gene's germline CDR1 is SGDLS and CDR2 YYNGEE. Deletions cut 0 bases from V and 10 bases from J, with 20 bases between. CDR3 length: 17 residues. The CDR3 DNA reads TGTGCCAGCAGCGTAGCTGGGGGGCCGGCGGTCAAATCACCCCTCCACTTT. Its translation: CASSVAGGPAVKSPLHF.

This clonotype was counted between two and nine times. This sequence joins TRBV5-6 and TRBJ2-7; TRBD2 aligns across 10 bases. Trimming at V came to 2 bases and at J to 3 bases, leaving 5 bases not matched to a gene. Germline CDR1 SGHDT, CDR2 YYEEEE. The CDR3 totals 15 residues. CDR3 in DNA: TGTGCCAGCAGCTTTCCTAGCGGGAGTGGCTACGAGCAGTACTTC. This translates into CASSFPSGSGYEQYF.

This clonotype was found a few times. V and J are TRBV9 and TRBJ2-7; D might be TRBD1 (5 bases). Germline-derived CDR1 and CDR2 are SGDLS and YYNGEE. Trimming pared 0 bases from V and 3 bases from J, leaving 10 bases between. The CDR3 consists of 14 residues. Written as DNA, the CDR3 is TGTGCCAGCAGCGTAGAGGGGCAGTTCTACGAGCAGTACTTC. Its translation is CASSVEGQFYEQYF.